The 12 T cell receptor beta chains below come from one sample, sequenced in a study of tumor T cells in aggressive B-cell lymphoma. Generated by immunoSEQ multiplex PCR, the TCRdb table keeps only in-frame clones and is missing some. The sample includes roughly 4,000 clones, roughly 87% seen only once; the top ten take roughly 48%. The sample comprised tumor tissue. The receptors were sampled from an adult with diffuse large B cell lymphoma.

The J gene is TRBJ2-5, the V gene TRBV5-6; D gene unclear. CDR3 length: 13 amino acids. Per the germline V gene, CDR1 is SGHDT and CDR2 is YYEEEE. The V and J ends lost 0 bases and 1 base respectively, with 4 bases between them. CDR3: CASSLVSQETQYF. The CDR3 bases are TGTGCCAGCAGCTTGGTCTCCCAAGAGACCCAGTACTTC.

In nucleotides, the CDR3 is TGTGCCAGTAGTTGGGGCCCTACAGGTAACAATGAGCAGTTCTTC. Translation: CASSWGPTGNNEQFF. J is TRBJ2-1 and V is TRBV19, with D maybe TRBD1 (5 bases). Germline values: CDR1 LNHDA, CDR2 SQIVND (reference sequence). The CDR3 runs to 15 residues. V dropped 5 bases and J dropped 5 bases, with 16 bases sitting between them.

This chain connects TRBV28 to TRBJ2-5, with TRBD2 identical over 8 bases. The tail of the sequence fits TRBJ2-7 better, so the J call may be wrong. The CDR3 totals 14 residues. Germline CDR1 reads MDHEN; CDR2 reads SYDVKM. CDR3 bases: TGTGCCAGCACTCCCTTACGGGAGGGCTACGAGCAGTACTTC. Its protein product is CASTPLREGYEQYF.

The V and J genes are TRBV4-1 and TRBJ1-1; D uncertain. V was pared by 1 base and J by 8 bases, with 11 bases between. The germline V gene has CDR1 MGHRA and CDR2 YSYEKL. CDR3 length equals 13 residues. The CDR3 DNA sequence: TGCGCCAGCAGCCAAGTTATCGGGTACGAAGCTTTCTTT. Translating it yields CASSQVIGYEAFF.

The V call is TRBV15, the J call TRBJ1-2; D remains ambiguous. The CDR3 spans 14 residues. The germline V and J ends were trimmed by 0 bases and 5 bases, with 10 bases remaining between them. CDR1 is LNHNV, CDR2 YYDKDF, per germline (reference sequence). The CDR3 bases are TGTGCCACCAGCAGAGAGGGCAGCCTATATGGCTACACCTTC. Amino acids: CATSREGSLYGYTF.

The V call is TRBV27, the J call TRBJ2-3; tentatively, D is TRBD1 (6 bases). This CDR3 comprises 15 residues. V lost 5 bases and J 5 bases, leaving 17 bases between the germline ends. Germline V lookup: CDR1 MNHEY, CDR2 SMNVEV (reference sequence). The CDR3 bases are TGTGCCAGCAGTCCTGGGGGCCCTATTTTAGATACGCAGTATTTT. Encoded protein: CASSPGGPILDTQYF.

This chain links TRBV6-1 with TRBJ2-2; D unclear. The CDR3 consists of 15 residues. V shed 2 bases and J shed 3 bases, with 10 bases lying between them. The germline gives CDR1 MNHNS, CDR2 SASEGT. CDR3 sequence: CASSESGFYTGELFF. CDR3 bases: TGTGCCAGCAGTGAAAGTGGCTTCTACACCGGGGAGCTGTTTTTT.

This chain links TRBV20-1 with TRBJ2-5, with D possibly being TRBD2 (6 bases). Germline V lookup: CDR1 DFQATT, CDR2 SNEGSKA (reference sequence). This CDR3 spans 11 amino acids. V lost 3 bases to trimming and J lost 4 bases, with 6 bases between them. The CDR3: CSARGGETQYF. Written as DNA, the CDR3 is TGCAGTGCTAGGGGAGGAGAGACCCAGTACTTC.

The count of this clone is one. The chain joins TRBV28 to TRBJ1-4, with 9 bases lining up with TRBD1. This CDR3 region has 21 residues. V lost 3 bases, J lost 8 bases, and 25 bases stayed unmatched. Germline V gene data show CDR1 as MDHEN and CDR2 as SYDVKM. This CDR3 reads CASSFPSPTRSGTGSREKLFF. CDR3 nucleotide sequence: TGTGCCAGCAGTTTCCCTTCTCCAACCCGCTCCGGGACAGGGAGTAGGGAAAAACTGTTTTTT.

The chain recombines TRBV28 with TRBJ1-6; 10 bases agree with TRBD1. Germline V gene lookup returns CDR1 MDHEN and CDR2 SYDVKM. There are 21 residues in the CDR3. Losses at the gene ends were 3 bases for V and 4 bases for J; bases not matched to a gene: 18. CDR3 residues: CASSFRHRGQGVWSYNSPLHF. CDR3 coding DNA: TGTGCCAGCAGTTTTAGGCACCGAGGACAGGGGGTATGGTCGTATAATTCACCCCTCCACTTT.

With respect to this clone: Mismatch with germline at one junction end may stem from a read error. The identical CDR3 is also encoded by other nucleotide sequences in the sample. The J gene is TRBJ1-3, the V gene TRBV5-4; a weak D match, TRBD1 (6 bases). The CDR3 consists of 16 residues. CDR1 SGHNT and CDR2 YYREEE come from the germline V gene (reference sequence). Here the CDR3 reads CASSSMDRSSGNTIYF. In nucleotides, the CDR3 is TGTGCCAGCAGTTCTATGGACAGAAGCTCTGGAAACACTATATATTTT.

V is TRBV11-2 and J is TRBJ1-6, with D perhaps TRBD1 (5 bases). Germline V lookup: CDR1 SGHAT, CDR2 FQNNGV. This CDR3 contains 14 residues. The V and J ends lost 4 bases and 5 bases respectively, with 9 bases between them. The CDR3 loop reads CASSYRGDNSPLHF. The CDR3 region has the DNA TGTGCCAGCAGCTATCGGGGGGATAATTCACCCCTCCACTTT. Full variable domain (rest looked up from reference TRBV11-2 and TRBJ1-6): EAGVAQSPRYKIIEKRQSVAFWCNPISGHATLYWYQQILGQGPKLLIQFQNNGVVDDSQLPKDRFSAERLKGVDSTLKIQPAKLEDSAVYLCASSYRGDNSPLHFGNGTRLTVT.